This T cell receptor (beta chain) was found in a study of blood T cell repertoires in COVID-19. This table comes from immunoSEQ multiplex PCR, and its TCRdb copy is limited to in-frame clones, with some not included. Counted here are about 180,000 clones, roughly 81% occurring once; the ten biggest clones make up 10% to 15%. CDR1 SGDLS and CDR2 YYNGEE come from the germline V gene. This CDR3 spans 18 amino acids. The V segment lost 0 bases and the J segment 4 bases; nucleotides outside the gene matches: 10. This receptor was identified in a woman aged 80 or over with COVID-19, enrolled during active disease. The sequencing sample was made of peripheral blood. The genes are TRBV9 and TRBJ1-2; 12 positions match TRBD1. The CDR3, as DNA: TGTGCCAGCAGCGTAGCCGGGACAGGGGGCCTTAATCCCTATGGCTACACCTTC. Protein: CASSVAGTGGLNPYGYTF.